This TCR beta chain was identified in a study of blood T cell repertoires in COVID-19 (dated by TCRdb to about 2020). With regard to the full study: The collaborator samples originated in the United States, Italy and Spain and spanned the acute and convalescent phases of COVID-19. The repertoires were released in a freely available public database intended as a resource for research on the immune response to SARS-CoV-2. HLA class I and class II types, where available, came from metadata supplied by the sample provider rather than from assay-based typing. A de-identified subject ID, COVID-19 status, age in years and sex were almost always included in the sample metadata. Deeply sampled blood TCRbeta repertoires from subjects exposed to, actively infected with, or recovered from COVID-19 were included in the dataset. The material from the prospective study consisted of cDNA or gDNA derived from T cells, B-cell-depleted T cells, or PBMCs. The samples were drawn from the first 160 participants of the ongoing ImmuneRACE study and from some 1,300 subjects provided by 6 global collaborators. Overall study results and their limits: Clinical and demographic metadata were provided uncurated, with the amount varying by source and participant.

The CDR3 runs 13 amino acids, cysteine and phenylalanine included. Only the CDR3 DNA stays, 39 bases, in frame from base 1. Per the germline V gene, SGHRS is the CDR1 and YFSETQ is the CDR2. The V and J ends are trimmed by 7 bases and 0 bases, leaving 7 bases between them. In this sample, this clone turned up a few times. Its antigen target is currently unknown. Base qualities are missing; no much larger clone stands one base away. Each collaborating institution followed its own protocols to collect whole blood in K2EDTA tubes. For TCRbeta analysis, collaborators shipped samples as frozen whole blood, isolated PBMCs, or DNA extracted from either of those sample types. TCRbeta CDR3 regions were amplified from genomic DNA by means of the immunoSEQ Assay, a bias-controlled multiplex PCR. Concerning the study's data processing: The number of nucleated cells in each sample was estimated by amplification of reference gene primers within the assay. Sequence reads were collapsed and filtered to measure the absolute abundance of every unique TCRbeta CDR3 rearrangement. For each sample, productive Simpson clonality was calculated by taking the square root of Simpson's diversity index across productive rearrangements. TCRdb's version of the immuneACCESS table is confined to in-frame rearrangements and falls short of the full clone set. An unresolved V gene accounts for under half of the shortfall where checked; the remainder is of unknown origin. Clonal size and the V and J genes are those of that table, whereas D and trimming came from the DNA. Across this sample there are about 29,000 clones, with 70% to 90% seen only once. Roughly 4% of the sample goes to the ten largest clones.

The V gene is TRBV5-1 and the J gene is TRBJ2-2; D gene: possibly TRBD2, on 5 matching bases. The sequencing input was peripheral blood. This TCR came from a human donor in a cohort sampled during active COVID-19. The DNA reads as follows: TGCGCCAGCGAGGAGGCGAACACCGGGGAGCTGTTTTTT. Its translation is CASEEANTGELFF. Full variable domain (CDR3 extended with the reference TRBV5-1 and TRBJ2-2 proteins): KAGVTQTPRYLIKTRGQQVTLSCSPISGHRSVSWYQQTPGQGLQFLFEYFSETQRNKGNFPGRFSGRQFSNSRSEMNVSTLELGDSALYLCASEEANTGELFFGEGSRLTVL.